Shown below are 22 T cell receptor beta chains from a single sample sequenced in a study of Ad26.COV2.S vaccination and SARS-CoV-2 variants (dated by TCRdb to 2020 to 2023). Library generation was performed with the immunoSEQ multiplex PCR assay. TCRdb stores this immuneACCESS table with in-frame sequences only. Part of the clones is absent; in the studies checked, under half of the shortfall reflects unresolved V genes, and no reason is known for the rest. Present in this sample are 350,000 to 550,000 clones, roughly nine tenths of which were seen just once. Together, the top ten hold around 2.6% of the sample. The treatment or condition tag for this specimen amounts to: about 20 received Ad26.COV2.S at low or high dose, single or two shots; about five received placebo; per-sample allocation not given. For vaccine and placebo recipients, repertoires were sequenced using samples collected on day 63 after the first injection.

The input for sequencing was peripheral blood, taken in a trial of Ad26.COV2.S vaccine versus placebo. The source is a person aged 18-65 years who received the Ad26.COV2.S COVID-19 vaccine or a placebo.

The chain is built from TRBV10-3 and TRBJ1-4; the D is unclear. Germline lookup yields CDR1 ENHRY and CDR2 SYGVKD. Trimming took 9 bases from V and 5 from J, leaving 16 bases between them. This CDR3 has 14 residues. The CDR3 region has the DNA TGTGCCATATCCGGGCCAGCCCTAAATGAAAAACTGTTTTTT. This encodes CAISGPALNEKLFF.

The chain joins TRBV3-1 (or the pseudogene TRBV3-2) to TRBJ1-6; D remains unclear. Germline-derived CDR1 and CDR2 are LGHDT and YNNKEL (reference sequence). V lost 3 bases and J 9 bases, leaving 6 bases between the germline ends. This CDR3 is built from 12 residues. The CDR3 protein is CASSHHGSPLHF. The CDR3 coding sequence is TGTGCCAGCAGCCATCATGGTTCACCCCTCCACTTT.

The V call is TRBV5-4, the J call TRBJ2-3, with D uncertain. CDR3 length: 16 amino acids. V was shortened by 2 bases and J by 2 bases, with 15 bases between the two germline ends. Germline assignment: CDR1 SGHNT and CDR2 YYREEE (reference sequence). CDR3 bases: TGTGCCAGCAGCTTAGAGCTCGGTACTCCCACAGATACGCAGTATTTT. This translates into CASSLELGTPTDTQYF.

This clone was observed once. The chain uses TRBV28 and TRBJ1-1, with no clear D. The CDR3 loop spans 15 amino acids. Germline loops: CDR1 MDHEN, CDR2 SYDVKM. Trimming cost V 4 bases and J 4 bases, with 16 bases left between them. The CDR3 region is CASSSQRRAGTEAFF. CDR3 DNA sequence: TGTGCCAGCAGTTCCCAAAGGCGGGCGGGCACTGAAGCTTTCTTT. Looking up the rest from reference TRBV28 and TRBJ1-1 gives the full variable domain: DVKVTQSSRYLVKRTGEKVFLECVQDMDHENMFWYRQDPGLGLRLIYFSYDVKMKEKGDIPEGYSVSREKKERFSLILESASTNQTSMYLCASSSQRRAGTEAFFGQGTRLTVV.

The rearrangement joins TRBV9 to TRBJ2-7, with TRBD1 matching 7 bases. The trim removed 0 bases at V and 3 bases at J, leaving 6 bases unmatched. CDR3 size: 15 residues. Germline V lookup: CDR1 SGDLS, CDR2 YYNGEE. CDR3 protein: CASSVEMGQLYEQYF. DNA for the CDR3: TGTGCCAGCAGCGTAGAAATGGGACAGCTCTACGAGCAGTACTTC.

J is TRBJ2-7 and V is TRBV11-3; D might be TRBD1 (6 bases). CDR1 SGHNT and CDR2 YENEEA come from the germline V gene. V was shortened by 5 bases and J by 4 bases, with 12 bases between the two germline ends. This CDR3 contains 13 residues. The CDR3 coding sequence is TGTGCCAGCAGCCAGGGGTTCGGATACGAGCAGTACGTC. As protein: CASSQGFGYEQYV.

This chain joins TRBV2 and TRBJ1-5; no clear D. Deletions cut 2 bases from V and 5 bases from J, with 13 bases between. This CDR3 comprises 15 residues. Germline V gives CDR1 SNHLY, CDR2 FYNNEI. In DNA form, the CDR3 reads TGTGCCAGCAGTGAAAGCAGCCGTCGAGATCAGCCCCAGCATTTT. Translated: CASSESSRRDQPQHF.

V and J are TRBV27 and TRBJ1-3; a weak D match, TRBD1 (5 bases). The CDR3 has 16 amino acids. CDR1 is MNHEY and CDR2 is SMNVEV in the germline V gene (reference sequence). Trimming left V 5 bases short and J 0 bases short, with 14 bases between. CDR3 in amino acids: CASSPITGFSGNTIYF. For the CDR3, the DNA is TGTGCCAGCAGTCCCATAACAGGTTTCTCTGGAAACACCATATATTTT.

The chain carries TRBV7-9 and TRBJ1-1, with 9 bases aligning to TRBD1. Germline V gene lookup returns CDR1 SEHNR and CDR2 FQNEAQ (reference sequence). V was pared by 7 bases and J by 0 bases, with 3 bases of the junction left unmatched. The CDR3 spans 14 residues. The CDR3 loop reads CASTHRGLNTEAFF. The CDR3 DNA sequence: TGTGCCAGCACACACAGGGGGCTGAACACTGAAGCTTTCTTT.

With respect to this clone: Other DNA variants within this sample encode the same CDR3. The V gene is TRBV11-2, the J gene TRBJ2-2, with D hard to call. Germline-derived CDR1 and CDR2 are SGHAT and FQNNGV. The CDR3 totals 14 residues. V was pared by 1 base and J by 1 base, with 4 bases between. The DNA of the CDR3 is TGTGCCAGCAGCTTAGTACGGAACACCGGGGAGCTGTTTTTT. It encodes CASSLVRNTGELFF.

The DNA of the CDR3 is TGTGCCAGCAGCTGGGGACAGCAAATTTGGGGCTATGGCTACACCTTC. Its protein is CASSWGQQIWGYGYTF. V gene TRBV5-6 combines with J gene TRBJ1-2, with TRBD1 matching over 7 bases. Germline CDR1 reads SGHDT; CDR2 reads YYEEEE. CDR3 length: 16 amino acids. V shed 3 bases, J shed 4 bases, and the junction held 12 bases outside the gene matches.

J is TRBJ2-7 and V is TRBV11-2; 8 bases map to TRBD1. CDR3 length equals 15 residues. Germline CDR1 reads SGHAT; CDR2 reads FQNNGV. Trimming removed 8 bases from V and 1 base from J; junction bases left unmatched: 10. CDR3 loop: CASAGWDRSSYEQYF. The CDR3 DNA follows: TGTGCCAGCGCTGGTTGGGACAGGAGTTCCTACGAGCAGTACTTC.

V is TRBV7-2 and J is TRBJ2-3; D is undetermined. V was clipped by 1 base and J by 4 bases, with 9 bases between them. Germline CDR1 reads SGHTA; CDR2 reads FQGNSA. The length of the CDR3 is 14 residues. This CDR3 is CASSLGFISDTQYF. In DNA, the CDR3 is TGTGCCAGCAGCTTAGGTTTCATTTCAGATACGCAGTATTTT.

The J gene is TRBJ2-5, the V gene TRBV5-1; D is unresolved. The germline gives CDR1 SGHRS, CDR2 YFSETQ. V lost 1 base and J 5 bases, leaving 9 bases between the germline ends. The CDR3 has 13 residues. The CDR3 sequence: CASSLTPEETQYF. The CDR3 nucleotides read TGCGCCAGCAGCTTGACGCCTGAGGAGACCCAGTACTTC.

This sequence joins TRBV29-1 and TRBJ2-3, with D tentatively TRBD1 or TRBD2 (5 bases each). Trimming removed 7 bases from V and 2 bases from J, with 16 bases in between. Germline V CDR1 and CDR2: SQVTM, ANQGSEA. The CDR3 length is 14 residues. This CDR3 is CSALGTFNTDTQYF. DNA for the CDR3: TGCAGCGCGCTAGGGACCTTCAACACAGATACGCAGTATTTT.

This clone was detected only a few times. The V call is TRBV28, the J call TRBJ2-1; D is undetermined. CDR3 length: 12 residues. From germline, CDR1 is MDHEN and CDR2 SYDVKM. V lost 5 bases and J 9 bases, leaving 11 bases between the germline ends. CDR3: CASSRSITEQFF. CDR3 coding DNA: TGTGCCAGCAGTCGTTCCATCACTGAGCAGTTCTTC.

CDR3 sequence: CASSLAGGRETQYF. The CDR3 coding sequence is TGTGCCAGCAGCTTAGCGGGGGGCCGGGAGACCCAGTACTTC. This chain links TRBV27 with TRBJ2-5; 10 bases match TRBD2. With 6 bases clipped from V and 5 bases from J, the junction kept 6 bases outside the gene matches. The CDR3 is 14 amino acids. Germline loops: CDR1 MNHEY, CDR2 SMNVEV (reference sequence).

The DNA for the CDR3 is TGTGCCAGCAGCCCCTTGGGCTGGAAGGTGGGGACAGATACGCAGTATTTT. Its protein product is CASSPLGWKVGTDTQYF. V is TRBV28 and J is TRBJ2-3; D remains ambiguous. The V end was cut by 6 bases, the J end by 3 bases, with 22 bases between. Germline CDR1 is MDHEN and CDR2 is SYDVKM. The CDR3 is made up of 17 amino acids.

The chain is built from TRBV6-5 and TRBJ2-7; TRBD1 agrees at 7 bases. The CDR3 is 15 amino acids. The germline gives CDR1 MNHEY, CDR2 SVGAGI. J gave up 5 bases and V 5 bases, and 12 bases lay outside the gene matches. CDR3 region: CASSRRTGRRNEQYF. The CDR3 DNA is TGTGCCAGCAGTAGAAGGACAGGCCGCCGAAACGAGCAGTACTTC.

The chain uses TRBV5-1 and TRBJ2-1; 7 bases match TRBD2. This CDR3 is 15 amino acids long. Germline-derived CDR1 and CDR2 are SGHRS and YFSETQ. J was trimmed by 6 bases and V by 2 bases; bases with no gene match: 8. CDR3: CASSFKAGWGNEQFF. CDR3 sequence (DNA): TGCGCCAGCAGCTTCAAAGCGGGGTGGGGCAATGAGCAGTTCTTC.

This chain joins TRBV4-3 and TRBJ1-2; D ambiguous. The V end lost 1 base, the J end lost 2 bases, and 11 bases lay between the germline ends. The CDR3 contains 15 residues. Germline V gene data show CDR1 as LGHNA and CDR2 as YSLEER. This CDR3 is CASSQVFGANYGYTF. CDR3 bases: TGCGCCAGCAGCCAAGTTTTCGGAGCCAACTATGGCTACACCTTC.

The rearrangement joins TRBV7-2 to TRBJ2-7, with D uncertain. The CDR3 is 11 amino acids. Trimming shortened V by 4 bases and J by 4 bases, and 5 bases separated the two germline ends. Germline CDR1 is SGHTA and CDR2 is FQGNSA. The CDR3, as DNA: TGTGCCAGCAGCTCCCAATACGAGCAGTACTTC. This gives the protein CASSSQYEQYF. Filled out from reference TRBV7-2 and TRBJ2-7, the complete variable domain reads GAGVSQSPSNKVTEKGKDVELRCDPISGHTALYWYRQSLGQGLEFLIYFQGNSAPDKSGLPSDRFSAERTGGSVSTLTIQRTQQEDSAVYLCASSSQYEQYFGPGTRLTVT.